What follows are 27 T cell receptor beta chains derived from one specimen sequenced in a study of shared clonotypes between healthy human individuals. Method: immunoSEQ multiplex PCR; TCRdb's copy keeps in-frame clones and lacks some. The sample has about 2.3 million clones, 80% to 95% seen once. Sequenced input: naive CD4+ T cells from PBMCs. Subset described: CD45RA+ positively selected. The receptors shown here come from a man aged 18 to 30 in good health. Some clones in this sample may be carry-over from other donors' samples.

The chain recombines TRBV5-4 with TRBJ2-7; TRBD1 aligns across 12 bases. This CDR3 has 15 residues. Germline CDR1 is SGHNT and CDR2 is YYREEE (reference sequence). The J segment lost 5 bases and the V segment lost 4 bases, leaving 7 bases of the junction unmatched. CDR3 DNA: TGTGCCAGCAGCCCTGGTGGGACAGGGGGCCACGAGCAGTACTTC. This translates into CASSPGGTGGHEQYF.

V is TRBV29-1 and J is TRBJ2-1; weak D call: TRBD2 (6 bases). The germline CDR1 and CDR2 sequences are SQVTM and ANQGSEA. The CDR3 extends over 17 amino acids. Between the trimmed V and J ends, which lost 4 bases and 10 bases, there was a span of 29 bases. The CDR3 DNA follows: TGCAGCGTTGGAGGAGGGGCAGGGAGTGCGCCCTCGCTGGAGCAGTTCTTC. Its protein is CSVGGGAGSAPSLEQFF.

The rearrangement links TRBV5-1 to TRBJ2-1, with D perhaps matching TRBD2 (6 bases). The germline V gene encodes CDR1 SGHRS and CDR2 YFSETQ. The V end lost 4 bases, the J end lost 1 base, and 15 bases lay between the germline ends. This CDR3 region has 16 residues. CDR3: CASSHGDFFSYNEQFF. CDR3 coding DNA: TGCGCCAGCAGCCATGGGGACTTTTTTTCCTACAATGAGCAGTTCTTC.

CDR3 sequence reads: CASSSTQMVVSGEAFF. The CDR3 nucleotides are TGTGCCAGCTCGTCCACTCAAATGGTTGTTTCTGGTGAAGCTTTCTTT. The chain combines TRBV18 with TRBJ1-1, with D unresolved. The CDR3 is made up of 16 amino acids. Between the trimmed V and J ends, which lost 6 bases and 7 bases, there was a span of 24 bases. Germline CDR1 KGHSH, CDR2 LQKENI.

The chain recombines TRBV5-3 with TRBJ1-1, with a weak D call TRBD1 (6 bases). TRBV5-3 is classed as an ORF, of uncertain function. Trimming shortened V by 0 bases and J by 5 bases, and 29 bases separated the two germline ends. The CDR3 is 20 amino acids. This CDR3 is CARSLGLGAGKGIGETEAFF. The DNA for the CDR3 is TGTGCCAGAAGCTTGGGGCTGGGGGCAGGTAAGGGGATAGGTGAAACTGAAGCTTTCTTT.

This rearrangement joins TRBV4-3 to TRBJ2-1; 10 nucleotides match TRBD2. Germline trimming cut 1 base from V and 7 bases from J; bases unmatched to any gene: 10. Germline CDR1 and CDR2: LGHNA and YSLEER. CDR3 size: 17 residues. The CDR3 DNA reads TGCGCCAGCAGCCAAGTTTGGTGGGCTAGCGGGAGTAATGAGCAGTTCTTC. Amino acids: CASSQVWWASGSNEQFF.

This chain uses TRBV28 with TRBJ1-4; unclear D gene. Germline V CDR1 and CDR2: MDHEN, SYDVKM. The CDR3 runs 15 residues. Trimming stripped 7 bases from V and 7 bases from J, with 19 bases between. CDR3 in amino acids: CASNTPSPGAEKLFF. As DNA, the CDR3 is TGTGCCAGCAATACTCCCTCCCCTGGAGCTGAAAAACTGTTTTTT. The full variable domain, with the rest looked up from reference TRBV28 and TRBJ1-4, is DVKVTQSSRYLVKRTGEKVFLECVQDMDHENMFWYRQDPGLGLRLIYFSYDVKMKEKGDIPEGYSVSREKKERFSLILESASTNQTSMYLCASNTPSPGAEKLFFGSGTQLSVL.

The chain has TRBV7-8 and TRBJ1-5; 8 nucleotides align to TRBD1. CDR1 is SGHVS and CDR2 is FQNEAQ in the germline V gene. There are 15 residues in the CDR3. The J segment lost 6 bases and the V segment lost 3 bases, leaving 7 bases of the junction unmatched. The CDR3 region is CASSLSAGGTQPQHF. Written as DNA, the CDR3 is TGTGCCAGCAGCTTGAGTGCAGGGGGCACTCAGCCCCAGCATTTT.

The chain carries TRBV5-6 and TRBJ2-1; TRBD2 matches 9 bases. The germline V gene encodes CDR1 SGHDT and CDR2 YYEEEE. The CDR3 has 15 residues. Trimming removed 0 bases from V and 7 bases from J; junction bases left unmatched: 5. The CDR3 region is CASSLGLAGRNEQFF. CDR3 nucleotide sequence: TGTGCCAGCAGCTTGGGCCTAGCGGGACGTAATGAGCAGTTCTTC.

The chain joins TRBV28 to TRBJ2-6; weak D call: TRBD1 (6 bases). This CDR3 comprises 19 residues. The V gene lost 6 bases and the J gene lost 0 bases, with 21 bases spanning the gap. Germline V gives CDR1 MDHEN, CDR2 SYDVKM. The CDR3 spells CASSLTLTGVNSGANVLTF. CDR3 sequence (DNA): TGTGCCAGCAGCCTAACCTTGACAGGTGTCAACTCTGGGGCCAACGTCCTGACTTTC.

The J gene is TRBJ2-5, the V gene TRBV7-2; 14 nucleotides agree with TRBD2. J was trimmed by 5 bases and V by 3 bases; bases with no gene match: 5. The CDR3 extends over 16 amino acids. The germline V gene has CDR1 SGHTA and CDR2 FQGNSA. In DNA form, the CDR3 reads TGTGCCAGCAGCTTGGGGACTAGCGGGAGAATTGAGACCCAGTACTTC. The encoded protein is CASSLGTSGRIETQYF.

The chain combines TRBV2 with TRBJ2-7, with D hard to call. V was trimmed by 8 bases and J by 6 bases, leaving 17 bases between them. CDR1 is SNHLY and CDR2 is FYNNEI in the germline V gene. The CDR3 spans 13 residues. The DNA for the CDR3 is TGTGCCAGCGGTTCTCCTGCGTGGAGCGAGCAGTACTTC. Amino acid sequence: CASGSPAWSEQYF.

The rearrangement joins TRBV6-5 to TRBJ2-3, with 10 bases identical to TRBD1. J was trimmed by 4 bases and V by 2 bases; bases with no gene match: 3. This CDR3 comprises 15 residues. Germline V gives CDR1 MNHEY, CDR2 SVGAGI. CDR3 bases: TGTGCCAGCAGTTACGGGACAGGGGTCCCAGATACGCAGTATTTT. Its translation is CASSYGTGVPDTQYF.

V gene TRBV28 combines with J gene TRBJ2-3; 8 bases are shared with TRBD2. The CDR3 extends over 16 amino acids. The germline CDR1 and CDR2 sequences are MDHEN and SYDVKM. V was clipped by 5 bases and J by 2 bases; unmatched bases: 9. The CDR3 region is CASSPPGGASTDTQYF. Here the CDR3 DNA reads TGTGCCAGCAGTCCCCCGGGAGGGGCCTCCACAGATACGCAGTATTTT. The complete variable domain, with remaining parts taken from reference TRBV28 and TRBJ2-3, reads DVKVTQSSRYLVKRTGEKVFLECVQDMDHENMFWYRQDPGLGLRLIYFSYDVKMKEKGDIPEGYSVSREKKERFSLILESASTNQTSMYLCASSPPGGASTDTQYFGPGTRLTVL.

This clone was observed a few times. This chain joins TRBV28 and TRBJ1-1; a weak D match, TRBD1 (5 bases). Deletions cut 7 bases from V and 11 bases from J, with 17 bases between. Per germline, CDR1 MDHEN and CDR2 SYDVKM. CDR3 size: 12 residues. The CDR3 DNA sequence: TGTGCCAGCACCACGGGGGGGGATTCGGCTTTCTTT. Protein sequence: CASTTGGDSAFF.

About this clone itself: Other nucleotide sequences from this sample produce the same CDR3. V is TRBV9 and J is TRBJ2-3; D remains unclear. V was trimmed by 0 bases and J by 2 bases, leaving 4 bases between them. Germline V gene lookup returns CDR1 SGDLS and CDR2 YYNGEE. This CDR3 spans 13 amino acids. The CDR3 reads CASSVGLTDTQYF. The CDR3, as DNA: TGTGCCAGCAGCGTAGGCCTCACAGATACGCAGTATTTT.

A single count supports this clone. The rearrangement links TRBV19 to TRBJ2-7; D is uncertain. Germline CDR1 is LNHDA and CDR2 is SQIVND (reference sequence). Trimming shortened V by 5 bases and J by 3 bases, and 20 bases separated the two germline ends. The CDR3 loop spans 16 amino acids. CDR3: CASSLLYEGSGYEQYF. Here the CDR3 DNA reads TGTGCCAGTAGTCTCCTTTATGAAGGTTCTGGCTACGAGCAGTACTTC.

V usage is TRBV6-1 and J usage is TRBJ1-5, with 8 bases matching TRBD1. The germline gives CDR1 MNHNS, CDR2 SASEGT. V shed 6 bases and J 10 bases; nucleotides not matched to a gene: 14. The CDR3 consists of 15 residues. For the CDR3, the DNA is TGTGCCAGCAGAGACACCGGGACAGGTGCGTTCCCCCAGCATTTT. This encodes CASRDTGTGAFPQHF.

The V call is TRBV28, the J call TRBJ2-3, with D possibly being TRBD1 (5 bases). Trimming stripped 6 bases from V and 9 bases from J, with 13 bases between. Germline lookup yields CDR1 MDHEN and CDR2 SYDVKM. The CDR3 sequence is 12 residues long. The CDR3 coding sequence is TGTGCCAGCAGCTACAGGAGTCGGACGCAGTATTTT. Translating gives CASSYRSRTQYF.

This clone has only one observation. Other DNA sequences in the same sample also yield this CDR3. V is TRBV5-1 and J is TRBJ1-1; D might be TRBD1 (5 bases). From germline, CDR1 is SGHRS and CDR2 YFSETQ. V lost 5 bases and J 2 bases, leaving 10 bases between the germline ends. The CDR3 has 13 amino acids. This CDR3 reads CASRSQGNTEAFF. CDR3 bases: TGCGCCAGCAGAAGTCAGGGTAACACTGAAGCTTTCTTT.

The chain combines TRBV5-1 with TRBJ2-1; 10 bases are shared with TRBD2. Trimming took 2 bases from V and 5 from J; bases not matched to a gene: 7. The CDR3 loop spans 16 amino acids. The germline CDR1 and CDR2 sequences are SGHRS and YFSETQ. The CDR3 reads CASSLIAGGGNNEQFF. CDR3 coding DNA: TGCGCCAGCAGCTTAATAGCGGGAGGAGGGAACAATGAGCAGTTCTTC. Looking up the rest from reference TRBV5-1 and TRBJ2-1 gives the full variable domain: KAGVTQTPRYLIKTRGQQVTLSCSPISGHRSVSWYQQTPGQGLQFLFEYFSETQRNKGNFPGRFSGRQFSNSRSEMNVSTLELGDSALYLCASSLIAGGGNNEQFFGPGTRLTVL.

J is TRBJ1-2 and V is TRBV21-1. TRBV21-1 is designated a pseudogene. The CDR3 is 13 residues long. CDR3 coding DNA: TGTGCCAGCAGCCCGCCTACTAACTATGGCTACACCTTC. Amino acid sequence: CASSPPTNYGYTF.

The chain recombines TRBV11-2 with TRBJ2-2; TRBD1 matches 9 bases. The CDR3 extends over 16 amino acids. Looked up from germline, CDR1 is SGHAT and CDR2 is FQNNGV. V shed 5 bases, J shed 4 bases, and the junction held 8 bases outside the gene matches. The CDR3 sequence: CASSLLGQGFTGELFF. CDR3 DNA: TGTGCCAGCAGCCTACTGGGACAGGGTTTCACCGGGGAGCTGTTTTTT.

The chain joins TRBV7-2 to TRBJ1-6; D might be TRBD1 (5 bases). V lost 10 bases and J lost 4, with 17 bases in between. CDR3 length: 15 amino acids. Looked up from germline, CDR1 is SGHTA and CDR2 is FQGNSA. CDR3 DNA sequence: TGTGCCACCCAATCGGGGGATTTTTATAATTCACCCCTCCACTTT. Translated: CATQSGDFYNSPLHF. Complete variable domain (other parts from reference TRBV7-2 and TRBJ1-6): GAGVSQSPSNKVTEKGKDVELRCDPISGHTALYWYRQSLGQGLEFLIYFQGNSAPDKSGLPSDRFSAERTGGSVSTLTIQRTQQEDSAVYLCATQSGDFYNSPLHFGNGTRLTVT.

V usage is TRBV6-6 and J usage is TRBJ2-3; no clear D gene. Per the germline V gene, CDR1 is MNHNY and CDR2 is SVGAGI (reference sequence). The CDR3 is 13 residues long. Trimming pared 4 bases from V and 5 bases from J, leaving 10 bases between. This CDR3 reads CASSSLTEDTQYF. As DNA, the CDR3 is TGTGCCAGCAGTTCCCTGACTGAAGATACGCAGTATTTT.

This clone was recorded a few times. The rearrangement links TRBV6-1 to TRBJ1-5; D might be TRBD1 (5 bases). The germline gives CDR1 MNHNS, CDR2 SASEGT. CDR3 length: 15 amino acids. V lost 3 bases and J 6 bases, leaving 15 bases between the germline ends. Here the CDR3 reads CASSDPFLGVQPQHF. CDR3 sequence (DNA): TGTGCCAGCAGTGACCCCTTTTTGGGGGTTCAGCCCCAGCATTTT.

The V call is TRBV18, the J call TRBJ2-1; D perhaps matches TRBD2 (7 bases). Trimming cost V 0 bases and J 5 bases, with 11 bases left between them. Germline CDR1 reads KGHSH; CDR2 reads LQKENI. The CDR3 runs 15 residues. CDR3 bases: TGTGCCAGCTCACCACCTAGGGGGGGAGACAATGAGCAGTTCTTC. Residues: CASSPPRGGDNEQFF.